The clone carrying this T cell receptor (beta chain) has only a few counts. Its antigen is unidentified. This CDR3 fails to terminate in the conserved phenylalanine or tryptophan, so it likely reflects a read error. The DNA is left out, because the CDR3 cannot be placed on it with certainty; the CDR3 is given as TCRdb lists it. Germline CDR1 reads MGHDK; CDR2 reads SYGVNS. The CDR3 has 10 amino acids, counting both end residues. Via MiXCR, TCRdb re-called the multiplex PCR reads, giving one row per CDR3 protein. Of around 250,000 distinct CDR3 sequences listed, less than 35% are singletons. This entry is derived from a study of breast tumors, draining lymph nodes, adjacent tissues. Breast cancer patients provided tissue from their axillary draining lymph nodes. Study-wide results and caveats: Data fit most tumor T cells coming from lymph node, expanding in tumor. Tumor repertoires ranked between lymph nodes and nontumor tissue in diversity, with V and J gene preferences.

The sequenced material came from axillary lymph node tissue. The V call is TRBV25-1, the J call TRBJ2-6. This TCR was sampled from a female donor with breast cancer. Some clones in this sample may be carry-over from other donors' samples. This chain's CDR3 is CASSEARPNT.